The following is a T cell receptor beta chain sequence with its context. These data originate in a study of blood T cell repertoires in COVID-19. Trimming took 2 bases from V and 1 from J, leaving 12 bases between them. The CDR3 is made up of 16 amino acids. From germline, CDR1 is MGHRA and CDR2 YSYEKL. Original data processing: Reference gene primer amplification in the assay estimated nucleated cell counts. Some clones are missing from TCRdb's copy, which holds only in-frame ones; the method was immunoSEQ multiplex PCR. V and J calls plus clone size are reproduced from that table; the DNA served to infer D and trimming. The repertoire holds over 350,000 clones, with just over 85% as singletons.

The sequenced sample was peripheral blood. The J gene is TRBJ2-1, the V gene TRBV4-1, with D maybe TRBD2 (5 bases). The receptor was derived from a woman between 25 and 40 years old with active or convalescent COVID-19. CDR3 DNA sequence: TGCGCCAGCAGCCAACCAGCGGCAGGATCCTACAATGAGCAGTTCTTC. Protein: CASSQPAAGSYNEQFF.